This entry describes one T cell receptor beta chain. Its antigen is not identified. TCRdb's table, derived via immunoSEQ multiplex PCR, lists solely in-frame clones and lacks some. There are more than 20,000 clones in the sample; under 75% occur only once, and around 19% lies in the top ten. This entry comes from a study of vaccination effects on CD4 cells after COVID-19. Antigen-specific CD4+ T cells were expanded with viral peptide pools in the ViraFEST assay before sequencing. Cells that had been cultured for roughly 9 days were the source of isolated CD4+ T cells. PCR showed that the person got SARS-CoV-2 infection at some point between March and December 2020. J was trimmed by 3 bases and V by 0 bases; bases with no gene match: 7. This CDR3 contains 16 residues. Germline V gene data show CDR1 as SGHRS and CDR2 as YFSETQ. Findings and limits, study-wide: Infection- and vaccine-induced clones contracted markedly late after vaccination. New vaccine-induced clones were the main type among post-vaccine spike-reactive clones in convalescents. Few convalescent patients and no early post-infection timepoints were included in the study.

The specimen comprised CD4+ T cells from PBMCs cultured with SARS-CoV-2 spike peptides, sampled before COVID-19 vaccination. The sequence derives from a human donor who had a prior SARS-CoV-2 infection. This rearrangement joins TRBV5-1 to TRBJ2-7, with 9 bases fitting TRBD2. The chain's CDR3 is CASSLVGGGAVYEQYF. CDR3 nucleotide sequence: TGCGCCAGCAGCTTGGTCGGCGGGGGGGCCGTCTACGAGCAGTACTTC.